This T cell receptor beta chain stems from a study of blood T cell repertoires in COVID-19. Looking at the study overall: PBMCs, B-cell-depleted T cells, or T cells provided the cDNA or gDNA that made up the material.

Measured with immunoSEQ multiplex PCR; TCRdb has only the in-frame clones, and not every one. Among 200,000 to 250,000 clones listed, approximately 84% were seen once. The TCR originated in a man aged 35-49 years with acute or convalescent COVID-19. The sample comprised peripheral blood.

The CDR3, as DNA: TGTGCCACCCTGGGCGGGAGCTCCTATAATTCACCCCTCCACTTT. Its translation is CATLGGSSYNSPLHF. The chain carries TRBV2 and TRBJ1-6; D ambiguous. The germline V and J ends were trimmed by 10 bases and 0 bases, with 13 bases remaining between them. The CDR3 contains 15 residues. The germline V gene encodes CDR1 SNHLY and CDR2 FYNNEI.